The 30 T cell receptor beta chains presented below share a single source sample, sequenced in a study of beta chain bispecific antibodies for T cell cancers. Study results and limitations: The leukemia cells, rather than normal T cells, gave most of the targeted TRBV signal.

TCRdb redid the calling of the 5' RACE reads with MiXCR, one entry per CDR3 protein. The table records 15,000 to 20,000 distinct CDR3 sequences, approximately 2% of them present only once. No antigen is known for these receptors. Expansion lasted approximately 3 days, with either anti-CD3 antibody OKT3 or CD3/CD28 beads. The sequenced sample consisted of healthy donor T cells cultured with leukemia cells. These receptors were obtained from a human donor in good health. Some clones in this sample may be carry-over from other donors' samples.

This clonotype is termed medium-sized (0.01 to 0.1%). This chain links TRBV4-2 with TRBJ2-1, with 14 bases identical to TRBD2. Germline trimming cut 0 bases from V and 2 bases from J; bases unmatched to any gene: 9. CDR1 LGHNA and CDR2 YNFKEQ come from the germline V gene. CDR3 length: 20 amino acids. CDR3 sequence (DNA): TGTGCCAGCAGCCAAGAAGCTGGACTAGCGGGGGGATGGCCCTACAATGAGCAGTTCTTC. Translated, it gives CASSQEAGLAGGWPYNEQFF.

The V and J genes are TRBV19 and TRBJ1-2; D is ambiguous. V was pared by 3 bases and J by 3 bases, with 11 bases between. This CDR3 has 14 residues. CDR1 and CDR2 from the germline V gene are LNHDA and SQIVND (reference sequence). CDR3 region: CASSIGSADYGYTF. CDR3 coding DNA: TGTGCCAGTAGTATTGGGTCGGCAGACTATGGCTACACCTTC.

This clonotype came up many times. V is TRBV5-1 and J is TRBJ2-4, with D possibly called TRBD1 or TRBD2 (6 bases each). CDR3 length equals 18 residues. V lost 3 bases to trimming and J lost 2 bases, with 21 bases between them. CDR1 and CDR2 from the germline V gene are SGHRS and YFSETQ. This CDR3 is CASSSPVGGQMTKNIQYF. CDR3 coding DNA: TGCGCCAGCAGCTCACCGGTGGGGGGCCAGATGACCAAAAACATTCAGTACTTC. The entire variable domain, with the rest obtained from reference TRBV5-1 and TRBJ2-4, is as follows: KAGVTQTPRYLIKTRGQQVTLSCSPISGHRSVSWYQQTPGQGLQFLFEYFSETQRNKGNFPGRFSGRQFSNSRSEMNVSTLELGDSALYLCASSSPVGGQMTKNIQYFGAGTRLSVL.

This clonotype was observed many times. The rearrangement joins TRBV10-3 to TRBJ2-3, with D perhaps assigned TRBD1 or TRBD2 (5 bases each). CDR1 and CDR2 from the germline V gene are ENHRY and SYGVKD. The V gene lost 3 bases and the J gene lost 0 bases, with 10 bases spanning the gap. CDR3 size: 15 residues. The DNA of the CDR3 is TGTGCCATCAGTGAAGGGACCGCTAGCACAGATACGCAGTATTTT. It yields the protein CAISEGTASTDTQYF.

This clonotype was observed many times. The V gene is TRBV6-5, the J gene TRBJ1-1; the D gene is possibly TRBD1 (5 bases). CDR3 size: 16 residues. V was trimmed by 6 bases and J by 0 bases, leaving 17 bases between them. Germline CDR1 is MNHEY and CDR2 is SVGAGI. CDR3 sequence: CASSRPGGGLNTEAFF. The CDR3 region has the DNA TGTGCCAGCAGCCGCCCTGGGGGGGGACTGAACACTGAAGCTTTCTTT.

This clonotype has ten or more counts. V gene TRBV20-1 combines with J gene TRBJ2-1; D assignment may be TRBD1 or TRBD2 (5 bases each). The V gene's germline CDR1 is DFQATT and CDR2 SNEGSKA (reference sequence). The V end lost 5 bases, the J end lost 6 bases, and 17 bases lay between the germline ends. CDR3 size: 14 residues. The CDR3, as DNA: TGCAGTGCTCTTAGACTGGCAGGGACCAATGAGCAGTTCTTC. Its protein product is CSALRLAGTNEQFF.

The table lists this clonotype with many counts. The V and J genes are TRBV20-1 and TRBJ2-2; TRBD2 matches 9 bases. Per germline, CDR1 DFQATT and CDR2 SNEGSKA (reference sequence). After removal of 3 bases from V and 6 bases from J, the junction contained 11 bases not matched to a gene. This CDR3 contains 16 residues. This CDR3 reads CSASFPGLASAGELFF. CDR3 DNA sequence: TGCAGTGCTAGTTTCCCGGGACTAGCATCAGCCGGGGAGCTGTTTTTT.

This clonotype appeared many times. The V call is TRBV27, the J call TRBJ2-3; 9 nucleotides match TRBD2. The V segment lost 5 bases and the J segment 2 bases; nucleotides outside the gene matches: 8. The CDR3 loop spans 16 amino acids. CDR1 is MNHEY, CDR2 SMNVEV, per germline (reference sequence). CDR3 in amino acids: CASSPGAGGYTDTQYF. DNA of the CDR3: TGTGCCAGCAGTCCCGGGGCGGGGGGGTACACAGATACGCAGTATTTT.

The sample holds many counts of this clonotype. The genes are TRBV4-1 and TRBJ2-1; 14 positions match TRBD2. The CDR3 is made up of 18 amino acids. Germline trimming cut 1 base from V and 7 bases from J; bases unmatched to any gene: 9. Germline values: CDR1 MGHRA, CDR2 YSYEKL. The CDR3 loop reads CASSQVDLGLAGANEQFF. The DNA of the CDR3 is TGCGCCAGCAGCCAAGTTGACCTGGGACTAGCGGGGGCAAATGAGCAGTTCTTC.

This clonotype was counted at least ten times. This chain joins TRBV20-1 and TRBJ2-3, with unresolved D. The CDR3 contains 10 residues. V dropped 7 bases and J dropped 5 bases, with 7 bases sitting between them. CDR1 is DFQATT, CDR2 SNEGSKA, per germline (reference sequence). The CDR3 DNA sequence: TGCAGTGTGAAGCTAGATACGCAGTATTTT. Translating it yields CSVKLDTQYF.

This clonotype has at least ten counts. The gene calls are TRBV2 and TRBJ2-5; possibly TRBD1 for D (6 bases). CDR1 is SNHLY, CDR2 FYNNEI, per germline. Trimming stripped 10 bases from V and 1 base from J, with 13 bases between. The CDR3 contains 13 residues. This CDR3 is CANSRGIQETQYF. In DNA, the CDR3 is TGTGCCAATTCCAGGGGTATCCAAGAGACCCAGTACTTC.

The table lists this clonotype with many counts. This rearrangement joins TRBV30 to TRBJ2-3; 12 bases are shared with TRBD2. The V segment lost 2 bases and the J segment 8 bases; nucleotides outside the gene matches: 8. The CDR3 runs 15 residues. Looked up from germline, CDR1 is GTSNPN and CDR2 is SVGIG (reference sequence). The CDR3 nucleotides read TGTGCCTGGAGTCCCCGGACTAGCGGGGCTCTTACGCAGTATTTT. Translation gives CAWSPRTSGALTQYF.

At least ten counts were recorded for this clonotype. The chain links TRBV4-1 to TRBJ2-2, with TRBD1 matching over 11 bases. The CDR3 has 16 residues. V lost 5 bases and J lost 5; bases outside the gene matches: 7. Looked up from germline, CDR1 is MGHRA and CDR2 is YSYEKL. The CDR3 loop reads CASSYLGTGGTGELFF. In DNA, the CDR3 is TGCGCCAGCAGCTATCTCGGGACAGGGGGGACCGGGGAGCTGTTTTTT.

This clonotype was observed at least ten times. This sequence joins TRBV7-3 and TRBJ1-6; D call uncertain. CDR1 and CDR2 from the germline V gene are SGHTA and FQGTGA. The CDR3 runs 19 residues. V lost 2 bases and J 0 bases, leaving 17 bases between the germline ends. This CDR3 is CASSLPDQILSSYNSPLHF. The CDR3 bases are TGTGCCAGCAGCTTACCCGATCAAATTTTGAGCTCCTATAATTCACCCCTCCACTTT.

The sample holds many counts of this clonotype. This chain uses TRBV27 with TRBJ1-5, with TRBD1 identical over 11 bases. The CDR3 is made up of 15 amino acids. Germline assignment: CDR1 MNHEY and CDR2 SMNVEV (reference sequence). J was trimmed by 3 bases and V by 3 bases; bases with no gene match: 1. The CDR3 DNA is TGTGCCAGCAGTTTGGGACAGGGGGTCAATCAGCCCCAGCATTTT. This codes for CASSLGQGVNQPQHF.

This clonotype has at least ten counts. The chain couples TRBV3-1 to TRBJ2-7; 8 bases match TRBD2. The germline V gene encodes CDR1 LGHDT and CDR2 YNNKEL (reference sequence). The CDR3 totals 15 residues. The J segment lost 0 bases and the V segment lost 4 bases, leaving 5 bases of the junction unmatched. The chain's CDR3 is CASSPAGGLSYEQYF. The CDR3 coding sequence is TGTGCCAGCAGCCCCGCGGGGGGCCTCTCCTACGAGCAGTACTTC.

In this sample, this clonotype turned up many times. The rearrangement links TRBV5-1 to TRBJ2-5, with TRBD1 matching over 9 bases. The CDR3 consists of 15 residues. The V segment lost 0 bases and the J segment 3 bases; nucleotides outside the gene matches: 3. Germline V CDR1 and CDR2: SGHRS, YFSETQ. The CDR3 DNA reads as TGCGCCAGCAGCTTGGGTGGGACAGGGAAAGAGACCCAGTACTTC. Translating it yields CASSLGGTGKETQYF.

This clonotype has at least ten counts. J is TRBJ2-7 and V is TRBV20-1, with 8 bases lining up with TRBD2. CDR1 is DFQATT, CDR2 SNEGSKA, per germline (reference sequence). V shed 0 bases and J 0 bases; nucleotides not matched to a gene: 4. This CDR3 spans 15 amino acids. This CDR3 reads CSARDTSGSSYEQYF. In DNA, the CDR3 is TGCAGTGCTAGAGACACTAGCGGAAGCTCCTACGAGCAGTACTTC.

This clonotype appeared many times. The J gene is TRBJ2-7, the V gene TRBV7-3; TRBD1 or TRBD2 may be the D gene (5 bases each). The length of the CDR3 is 13 residues. V was pared by 5 bases and J by 2 bases, with 10 bases between. Per germline, CDR1 SGHTA and CDR2 FQGTGA. This CDR3 reads CASSEGQTYEQYF. The CDR3 nucleotides are TGTGCCAGCAGCGAGGGGCAAACCTACGAGCAGTACTTC.

This clonotype came up many times. The chain recombines TRBV27 with TRBJ1-5; 7 bases map to TRBD1. V gave up 6 bases and J gave up 2 bases; unmatched junction bases: 13. The CDR3 runs to 17 residues. The germline gives CDR1 MNHEY, CDR2 SMNVEV (reference sequence). For the CDR3, the DNA is TGTGCCAGCAGCCCTACGACAGGGCTTGGGGGCAATCAGCCCCAGCATTTT. The encoded protein is CASSPTTGLGGNQPQHF.

This clonotype was seen at least ten times. The genes are TRBV4-2 and TRBJ1-5, with D possibly being TRBD1 (6 bases). Trimming took 7 bases from V and 6 from J, leaving 22 bases between them. CDR3 length: 16 amino acids. Germline V gene sequence: CDR1 LGHNA, CDR2 YNFKEQ. The CDR3 here is CASNRPGGGYGQPQHF. CDR3 sequence (DNA): TGTGCCAGCAACCGACCGGGAGGGGGTTACGGTCAGCCCCAGCATTTT.

The CDR3 is CAWRPPAGTGVGYTEAFF. As DNA, the CDR3 is TGTGCCTGGCGACCTCCCGCCGGAACAGGGGTAGGGTACACTGAAGCTTTCTTT. The chain joins TRBV30 to TRBJ1-1; 7 bases line up with TRBD1. The germline V gene encodes CDR1 GTSNPN and CDR2 SVGIG (reference sequence). J was trimmed by 3 bases and V by 5 bases; bases with no gene match: 21. There are 18 residues in the CDR3.

This clonotype has a count of ten or more. The chain has TRBV2 and TRBJ2-7; 7 bases fit TRBD1. V trimming: 6 bases; J trimming: 3 bases; junction bases outside the gene matches: 5. This CDR3 comprises 13 residues. Germline lookup yields CDR1 SNHLY and CDR2 FYNNEI. In nucleotides, the CDR3 is TGTGCCAGCAGCCCGGACAGGCTCTACGAGCAGTACTTC. It specifies CASSPDRLYEQYF. The full variable domain, completed using reference TRBV2 and TRBJ2-7, is EPEVTQTPSHQVTQMGQEVILRCVPISNHLYFYWYRQILGQKVEFLVSFYNNEISEKSEIFDDQFSVERPDGSNFTLKIRSTKLEDSAMYFCASSPDRLYEQYFGPGTRLTVT.

This clonotype was seen at least ten times. CDR3 residues: CASSPPEQETQYF. The CDR3 nucleotides are TGTGCCAGCAGCCCACCAGAGCAAGAGACCCAGTACTTC. The gene calls are TRBV11-2 and TRBJ2-5; D uncertain. The germline CDR1 and CDR2 sequences are SGHAT and FQNNGV. The germline V and J ends were trimmed by 5 bases and 2 bases, with 9 bases remaining between them. The CDR3 has 13 amino acids.

This clonotype came up many times. The genes are TRBV20-1 and TRBJ1-1, with unresolved D. Per the germline V gene, CDR1 is DFQATT and CDR2 is SNEGSKA (reference sequence). With 3 bases removed from V and 0 bases from J, the gap between germline ends came to 5 bases. The CDR3 loop spans 12 amino acids. DNA for the CDR3: TGCAGTGCTAGTCCCATGAACACTGAAGCTTTCTTT. Residues: CSASPMNTEAFF.

This clonotype has at least ten counts. The chain carries TRBV5-1 and TRBJ1-6; TRBD1 aligns across 7 bases. This CDR3 is built from 19 residues. With V trimmed by 2 bases and J by 3 bases, 14 bases remained unmatched. The V gene's germline CDR1 is SGHRS and CDR2 YFSETQ. The CDR3 is CASSLKIGQERNYNSPLHF. The CDR3 region has the DNA TGCGCCAGCAGCTTAAAGATTGGACAGGAAAGAAACTATAATTCACCCCTCCACTTT.

This clonotype was recorded many times. The V and J genes are TRBV27 and TRBJ2-7, with a weak D call TRBD2 (5 bases). This CDR3 is built from 15 residues. Trimming shortened V by 5 bases and J by 1 base, and 15 bases separated the two germline ends. Germline V gene data show CDR1 as MNHEY and CDR2 as SMNVEV (reference sequence). The CDR3 loop is CASSLVGVGSYEQYF. The CDR3, as DNA: TGTGCCAGCAGTCTAGTCGGGGTTGGGTCCTACGAGCAGTACTTC.

Relative to its sample, this clonotype is large. The chain is built from TRBV20-1 and TRBJ2-5; possible D gene TRBD2, 6 bases. The CDR3 has 15 amino acids. The V gene lost 3 bases and the J gene lost 5 bases, with 19 bases spanning the gap. The germline V gene encodes CDR1 DFQATT and CDR2 SNEGSKA (reference sequence). CDR3 amino acids: CSARGERAGWETQYF. The CDR3 nucleotides are TGCAGTGCTAGGGGGGAAAGGGCGGGGTGGGAGACCCAGTACTTC.

This clonotype was seen repeatedly, ten times or more. V gene TRBV11-3 combines with J gene TRBJ2-3; TRBD2 matches 14 bases. Germline lookup yields CDR1 SGHNT and CDR2 YENEEA. The V gene end was trimmed by 6 bases and the J gene end by 6 bases; junction bases not matched to a gene: 5. The CDR3 has 15 residues. For the CDR3, the DNA is TGTGCCAGCAGACGACTAGCGGGGGGGCCCGATACGCAGTATTTT. Translated, it gives CASRRLAGGPDTQYF.

This clonotype is judged medium-sized. This chain joins TRBV6-1 and TRBJ2-5, with D possibly matching TRBD2 (7 bases). The length of the CDR3 is 14 residues. The germline CDR1 and CDR2 sequences are MNHNS and SASEGT. V was pared by 2 bases and J by 5 bases, with 12 bases between. The CDR3 region is CASSEWGGGETQYF. The CDR3 DNA is TGTGCCAGCAGTGAATGGGGGGGCGGCGAGACCCAGTACTTC.